Reported below is one T cell receptor beta chain. Its antigen remains unknown. CDR1 and CDR2 from the germline V gene are MNHNS and SASEGT. CDR3 size: 14 residues. V trimming: 7 bases; J trimming: 4 bases; junction bases outside the gene matches: 8. RNA transcripts served as the template for amplifying TCR beta CDR3 regions. With the HTBI primer set, the TCR CDR3 went through a first round of RT-PCR. TCRdb re-called the multiplex PCR reads through MiXCR, storing one row per CDR3 protein. Here the sample spans fewer than 850,000 distinct CDR3 sequences, 15% to 20% being singletons. With a duration under 2 months, the hyperthyroidism was newly diagnosed in patients aged 18 to 65. This record belongs to a study of T cells in Graves' hyperthyroidism and ophthalmopathy. Study observations and caveats: Most thyroid clonotypes with frequency above 0.001 were detected in blood.

The receptor comes from a man between 45 and 60 years old with Graves' hyperthyroidism. The sample comprised blood. The chain is built from TRBV6-1 and TRBJ1-2; 8 nucleotides align to TRBD1. CDR3 in DNA: TGTGCCAGCACAGGTGGACAGGGACGCTATGGCTACACCTTC. Translated: CASTGGQGRYGYTF.